Detailed here is one T cell receptor beta chain. 13 Jbeta primers and 60 Vbeta primers were used for the PCR. Data came from immunoSEQ multiplex PCR; TCRdb stores just in-frame clones and leaves some out. The sample lists under 85,000 clones; 70% to 75% were seen once. The sample comes from a study of cytomegalovirus exposure and HLA in healthy donors. Germline CDR1 is SGHRS and CDR2 is YFSETQ. This CDR3 has 17 amino acids. Germline trimming cut 1 base from V and 3 bases from J; bases unmatched to any gene: 7. The receptor was derived from a woman aged 30 to 39 in good health and CMV-seropositive. The sequencing input was PBMCs. The rearrangement links TRBV5-1 to TRBJ2-7, with 13 nucleotides matching TRBD2. CDR3 DNA: TGCGCCAGCAGCTTGACCCGACTAGCGGGAGGTGACTACGAGCAGTACTTC. Residues: CASSLTRLAGGDYEQYF.